This note documents a single TCR beta chain sequence. Its antigen is currently not known. No base qualities exist here, and no much larger clone lies one base off it. The record originates from a study of cytomegalovirus exposure and HLA in healthy donors (dated by TCRdb to between 2016 and 2019). Concerning the study at large: An earlier analysis of under 600 of the donors reported 250 to 350 Gb of sequence data and 100 million to 140 million unique TCR beta sequences from about 200 million T cells. Among a few hundred genotyped donors of the cohort, an average of approximately 250,000 unique TCR beta nucleotide sequences were sequenced per donor, around 20% of them non-productive. Rather than drawing on any new phenotypic data, the later analysis identified candidate immune exposures from TCR beta sequences and the way those sequences occurred across donors. To decide whether each TCR beta V gene segment behaved as functional or pseudogenic, an earlier analysis of some 600 of the donors relied on high-throughput TCR beta sequencing. Roughly 300 gigabases of sequencing data and approximately 84 million unique TCR sequences were included in an early release covering 550 to 800 HLA-typed donors. Donor age, sex, ethnicity and CMV serostatus were compiled together with the repertoire data. Every repertoire in the discovery cohort had been generated on one and the same sequencing platform. Because of strong linkage in the cohort, roughly five DR-DQ haplotypes were treated as single units for association and clustering. A later genetic analysis took genome-wide SNP genotypes for about 60% of the roughly 670 donors and used that subset as a discovery cohort. The number of typed donors differed by locus: roughly 629-640 for A, B, C, DRB1 and DQB1; 500 to 550 for DQA1; approximately 610 for DPA1; and approximately 450 for DPB1. Among the roughly 400 genotyped donors, 81% belonged to the genetic ancestry cluster associated with self-reported Caucasian donors. A separate validation cohort of roughly 130 different subjects was used in addition to the approximately 700-subject first cohort. The study was designed to test whether signatures of past pathogen exposure could be identified by cataloging public T cell receptors. Both class I and class II loci were covered by HLA typing, at four-digit resolution. To predict cytomegalovirus infection status, the study brought together high-throughput TCR immunosequencing, statistical association of individual TCRs with disease status, and machine learning. The T cell repertoires of 666 subjects were profiled by immunosequencing and related to cytomegalovirus serostatus. A later analysis re-examined previously published TCR beta repertoires from about 700 donors and added high-resolution HLA genotyping to investigate patterns of TCR occurrence. On the study overall, not on this receptor specifically: An earlier analysis of around 540 of the donors showed that most TCR beta V segments appeared in productive rearrangements either about 90% or about 30% of the time, which broadly matched IMGT annotations. According to the authors, the approach could potentially be generalized to other disease states and immunological phenotypes. In a later analysis, HLA-associated TCR beta chains showed more clonal expansion and lower generation probabilities than non-associated chains that were equally common. Only TCR beta chains were sequenced in this cohort, and the absence of alpha or paired-chain data limited detectable features. Compared with the approximately 700-donor mean, donors in an Asian-associated ancestry cluster had fewer N-insertions in productive TCRs, according to a later genetic analysis. A later analysis found that most CMV-associated TCR beta chains appeared HLA-restricted, with HLA associations seemingly driven largely by CMV exposure. The only immune exposure information available for the cohort was CMV serostatus. Correlated functional status among segregating V segments might be attributable to linkage disequilibrium, but an unknown experimental factor could not be ruled out. A further reported finding was that TCR beta sequences accurately predicted the HLA-A and HLA-B alleles for most subjects in the first cohort. Because counts were too low, roughly 18 rarely observed V segments, including chromosome 9 orphons, were left out of the earlier analysis of 500 to 650 of the donors. In vitro tests confirmed that a few of the cytomegalovirus-associated TCR beta chains recognize cytomegalovirus antigens. Most TCR sequences were observed very rarely across donors, whereas some public TCRs were present in many individuals. The classifier was reported to diagnose cytomegalovirus status with high specificity and sensitivity in both the original and validation cohorts. Specific HLA alleles were associated with 18,000 or so TCR beta sequences at a false discovery rate of 0.05 in a later analysis. Several of the top co-occurrence clusters appeared to be linked to parvovirus B19, influenza, CMV and Epstein-Barr virus, according to a later analysis. Because HLA typing was unavailable for some donors at each locus, only the typed subset was used in association tests. When HLA alleles, especially DR and DQ, strongly co-occurred, attributing TCR associations to individual alleles was difficult. Roughly uniform sequencing depth across donors was assumed in presence/absence analyses, although this assumption may not hold. A cluster of highly shared sequence variants was judged likely to represent a technical artifact of the sequencing pipeline. Some IMGT-functional V segments, including TRBV6-2 and TRBV6-3, could not be told apart with the 87-base-pair reads, so those segments were excluded. In a later analysis, the rate of TCR association differed among HLA loci, with DRB1 alleles having the most associated TCRs and HLA-C alleles having the fewest. The study gave a list of over 150 TCR beta chains associated with cytomegalovirus. A later genetic analysis associated a missense DCLRE1C variant with V-gene and J-gene trimming of TCR beta chains, and an independent cohort replicated the association.

The cohort consisted of some 670 healthy bone marrow donors. At the time of sampling, every cohort member was nominally healthy, though immune exposures that went unrecorded were likely present. The donor tested CMV seronegative and was one of the 352 seronegative cohort members. A peripheral blood sample was provided by each donor, and peripheral blood mononuclear cells were used for TCR beta sequencing. Genomic DNA was extracted from the blood cell samples with the Qiagen DNeasy Blood Extraction Kit. The library came from the immunoSEQ multiplex PCR assay. A mixture of 60 forward primers for TCR Vbeta segments and 13 reverse primers for TCR Jbeta segments was used in the multiplex PCR. Amplification of the CDR3 region of rearranged TCR beta genes was performed with a multiplex PCR assay on genomic DNA. The Illumina HiSeq System was used to sequence the amplified TCR beta libraries as 87-base-pair reads. On the study's bioinformatics: A later analysis counted 75 million to 100 million unique TCR beta chains across the approximately 700 repertoires, and some 11 million of these chains were shared by at least two donors. A nearest-neighbor algorithm error-corrected the raw reads and collapsed the reads into unique sequences, merging closely related sequences to remove PCR and sequencing errors. Alignment of CDR3 sequences to IMGT reference sequences was used to assign V, D and J gene segments. Each retained sequence needed at least a six-nucleotide match to both a V gene segment and a J gene segment. Rearrangements were classified as productive when the CDR3 lacked stop codons and remained in frame with V and J, and all other rearrangements were classified as non-productive. CDR3 was defined by IMGT convention, running from the second conserved V-encoded cysteine to the conserved J-encoded phenylalanine. Sequences without an unambiguous match to a single V gene segment were excluded from the earlier analysis of approximately 560 of the donors. In an earlier analysis of around 600 of the donors, V segments were called functional above 56.7% productive rearrangements and were called segregating when the between-donor standard deviation exceeded 5%. To diagnose cytomegalovirus status from the catalog of TCR beta chain sequences, a statistical classification framework was built. A later analysis assigned V and J genes by comparing TCR nucleotide sequences with IMGT/GENE-DB human TR gene sequences. The TCRdist pipeline was used in a later analysis to assign CDR3 sequences and most-parsimonious VDJ recombination scenarios. In a later analysis, each TCR beta chain was defined by its CDR3 amino acid sequence together with its V-gene family, and reads lacking a unique V-gene family were excluded. As a way to deal with suspected cross-contamination and a sequencing artifact, a later analysis dropped approximately 590 nucleotide sequences that were highly shared and had low generation probability. In a later analysis, a clonal expansion index for each public chain was calculated from normalized within-repertoire ranks of inferred template counts. In a later analysis, generation probabilities were computed with a VDJ recombination model fitted to out-of-frame rearrangements, and the resulting probabilities were checked against IGoR. Hypergeometric tests were used in a later analysis to score TCR-TCR, TCR-HLA and TCR-CMV co-occurrence, with a repertoire-size bias correction applied to the TCR pairs. To estimate false discovery rates, a later analysis permuted the HLA or CMV assignments 20 times. In a later analysis, co-occurring TCRs were grouped with DBSCAN, and TCRdist sequence similarity was added when clustering was performed within HLA-allele-positive subsets. Co-occurrence clustering excluded repertoires with fewer than 30,000 or more than 120,000 public chains, plus five with anomalous nucleotide sharing. This immuneACCESS table, as held by TCRdb, lists in-frame sequences with V and J called but not all clones. Of the missing ones, under half trace to an unresolved V gene in checked studies; the others have no known cause. The V and J calls and the clone size are those of that table, but D and trimming were determined from the DNA. A total of approximately 140,000 clones appear in this sample, roughly 80% of them only once. The ten top clones hold 0.94% of the sample.

Including the terminal cysteine and phenylalanine, the CDR3 comprises 16 residues. Only the CDR3 region is kept as DNA, spanning 48 bases read in frame from base 1. The CDR1 and CDR2 encoded by the germline V gene are MDHEN and SYDVKM. Clipping removes 4 bases from V and 4 bases from J, with 7 as the unmatched junction base count. In this chain, TRBV28 is recombined with TRBJ2-1, and 10 junction bases match TRBD2. Sequences were obtained from PBMCs. This clonotype originated in a woman in her sixties or seventies in good health and CMV-seronegative. The nucleotides are TGTGCCAGCAGTTCCCGAGGTAGCGGGAGGTACAATGAGCAGTTCTTC. This yields the protein CASSSRGSGRYNEQFF. Outside the CDR3, residues come from the reference TRBV28 and TRBJ2-1 proteins, so the full variable domain is: DVKVTQSSRYLVKRTGEKVFLECVQDMDHENMFWYRQDPGLGLRLIYFSYDVKMKEKGDIPEGYSVSREKKERFSLILESASTNQTSMYLCASSSRGSGRYNEQFFGPGTRLTVL.